The next 12 T cell receptor beta chains were all read from a single sample in a study of CD8 T cells in ankylosing spondylitis. MiXCR was run by TCRdb on the 5' RACE reads, yielding one entry per CDR3 protein. The sample has 150,000 or so distinct CDR3 sequences, roughly 31% seen once. Sequenced material: synovial fluid, either unsorted or a sorted T cell fraction (not recorded which). Every receptor here comes from a male donor with ankylosing spondylitis.

The chain is built from TRBV9 and TRBJ2-2; no definite D call. The CDR3 is 13 amino acids. From germline, CDR1 is SGDLS and CDR2 YYNGEE. Trimming took 0 bases from V and 5 from J, leaving 5 bases between them. CDR3 sequence (DNA): TGTGCCAGCAGCGTAGGTCTGACCGGGGAGCTGTTTTTT. Its translation is CASSVGLTGELFF. Combining the CDR3 with reference TRBV9 and TRBJ2-2 gives the whole variable domain DSGVTQTPKHLITATGQRVTLRCSPRSGDLSVYWYQQSLDQGLQFLIQYYNGEERAKGNILERFSAQQFPDLHSELNLSSLELGDSALYFCASSVGLTGELFFGEGSRLTVL.

This clonotype has a handful of counts. This chain uses TRBV6-1 with TRBJ1-1, with 7 positions matching TRBD1. The CDR3 sequence is 13 residues long. Germline V gives CDR1 MNHNS, CDR2 SASEGT. J was trimmed by 3 bases and V by 6 bases; bases with no gene match: 4. The CDR3 bases are TGTGCCAGCAGCCCGGGACAGTACACTGAAGCTTTCTTT. Translation: CASSPGQYTEAFF.

The chain uses TRBV6-1 and TRBJ1-2, with D hard to call. Trimming removed 2 bases from V and 8 bases from J, with 12 bases in between. Germline V lookup: CDR1 MNHNS, CDR2 SASEGT. This CDR3 comprises 13 residues. CDR3: CASSEPGTRGYTF. The CDR3 nucleotides read TGTGCCAGCAGTGAACCAGGCACCAGGGGCTACACCTTC.

This clonotype was recorded many times. The chain has TRBV5-1 and TRBJ2-7; 10 nucleotides align to TRBD2. J lost 3 bases, V lost 3 bases, and 9 bases had no gene match. The CDR3 has 16 residues. CDR1 is SGHRS and CDR2 is YFSETQ in the germline V gene. The DNA for the CDR3 is TGCGCCAGCAGCTCAGTACTAGCGGGGAGTTTCTACGAGCAGTACTTC. Translated: CASSSVLAGSFYEQYF.

The CDR3 coding sequence is TGTGCCAGCAGCGTAGGGTTTTCTAGCGGACGCTCCTACAATGAGCAGTTCTTC. Translated: CASSVGFSSGRSYNEQFF. The V gene is TRBV9, the J gene TRBJ2-1; 7 nucleotides align to TRBD2. CDR3 length: 18 amino acids. Per germline, CDR1 SGDLS and CDR2 YYNGEE. V was clipped by 0 bases and J by 0 bases; unmatched bases: 9.

V is TRBV20-1 and J is TRBJ2-7, with 8 nucleotides matching TRBD2. Germline lookup yields CDR1 DFQATT and CDR2 SNEGSKA (reference sequence). The CDR3 is 14 amino acids. Trimming at V came to 6 bases and at J to 0 bases, leaving 7 bases not matched to a gene. This chain's CDR3 is CSAGIAGSSYEQYF. The CDR3 DNA reads TGCAGTGCCGGAATAGCGGGGAGCTCCTACGAGCAGTACTTC.

This chain joins TRBV11-1 and TRBJ2-7; 7 bases agree with TRBD1. Germline values: CDR1 SGHAT, CDR2 FQDESV (reference sequence). V gave up 2 bases and J gave up 2 bases; unmatched junction bases: 6. This CDR3 has 15 residues. In DNA form, the CDR3 reads TGTGCCAGCAGCTTACAGAGGACAGGCGCCTACGAGCAGTACTTC. Its translation is CASSLQRTGAYEQYF.

This sequence joins TRBV21-1 and TRBJ1-1. TRBV21-1 is deemed a pseudogene. CDR3 size: 14 residues. The DNA of the CDR3 is TGTGCCAGCAGCAAAGGTCGCGGGACCACTGAAGCTTTCTTT. Protein: CASSKGRGTTEAFF.

This clonotype was counted between two and nine times. The V and J genes are TRBV7-3 and TRBJ1-5; D uncertain. The CDR3 runs 15 residues. V was pared by 1 base and J by 3 bases, with 10 bases between. CDR1 is SGHTA, CDR2 FQGTGA, per germline. DNA for the CDR3: TGTGCCAGCAGCTTAAGTATATATCCCAATCAGCCCCAGCATTTT. Amino acids: CASSLSIYPNQPQHF.

This clonotype was seen at least ten times. The CDR3 sequence is CASSGGSSAHNSPLHF. DNA of the CDR3: TGTGCCAGCAGTGGAGGTTCATCCGCCCATAATTCACCCCTCCACTTT. V gene TRBV2 combines with J gene TRBJ1-6; unclear D gene. The CDR3 consists of 16 residues. V lost 4 bases, J lost 5 bases, and 15 bases lay in between. CDR1 and CDR2 from the germline V gene are SNHLY and FYNNEI.

V is TRBV5-6 and J is TRBJ2-1; 10 positions agree with TRBD2. Germline CDR1 is SGHDT and CDR2 is YYEEEE. The V gene end was trimmed by 0 bases and the J gene end by 10 bases; junction bases not matched to a gene: 4. This CDR3 spans 14 amino acids. The CDR3 DNA sequence: TGTGCCAGCAGCTTGGACCCAGCGGGAGGGGAGCAGTTCTTC. This sequence encodes CASSLDPAGGEQFF.

The chain couples TRBV20-1 to TRBJ2-7, with TRBD1 matching 10 bases. Germline V gene lookup returns CDR1 DFQATT and CDR2 SNEGSKA (reference sequence). The CDR3 length is 13 residues. V lost 6 bases, J lost 5 bases, and 7 bases stayed unmatched. The CDR3 here is CSAQGQGVHEQYF. The CDR3 region has the DNA TGCAGTGCCCAAGGACAGGGGGTCCACGAGCAGTACTTC.